Below are 27 T cell receptor beta chains sequenced from a single sample in a study of cytomegalovirus exposure and HLA in healthy donors. Researchers ran the PCR with 60 Vbeta and 13 Jbeta primers. Sequencing used immunoSEQ multiplex PCR; TCRdb keeps in-frame clones, though not all of them. The sample has 90,000 to 120,000 clones, roughly three quarters seen once. The sequenced sample consisted of PBMCs. The receptor source for this set is a woman between 50 and 59 years old in good health and CMV-seropositive.

Concerning this clone itself: The sample carries other DNA sequences with the same CDR3. The chain combines TRBV9 with TRBJ2-2; 9 bases fit TRBD2. The CDR3 is 19 residues long. With V trimmed by 2 bases and J by 2 bases, 13 bases remained unmatched. Germline V gives CDR1 SGDLS, CDR2 YYNGEE. The DNA of the CDR3 is TGTGCCAGCAGCGTGCCGGTGGGAGCTAGCGGGGCTAACACCGGGGAGCTGTTTTTT. Protein: CASSVPVGASGANTGELFF.

The chain uses TRBV30 and TRBJ1-1; a weak D match, TRBD1 (5 bases). CDR1 is GTSNPN and CDR2 is SVGIG in the germline V gene (reference sequence). This CDR3 is 15 amino acids long. Deletions cut 4 bases from V and 0 bases from J, with 15 bases between. CDR3 sequence (DNA): TGTGCCTGGATGGAGGGGACGGGGATGAACACTGAAGCTTTCTTT. Its translation: CAWMEGTGMNTEAFF.

V gene TRBV18 combines with J gene TRBJ1-2; D perhaps matches TRBD1 (5 bases). Germline CDR1 is KGHSH and CDR2 is LQKENI. This CDR3 region has 15 residues. Trimming removed 3 bases from V and 5 bases from J, with 16 bases in between. CDR3 bases: TGTGCCAGCTCACCCACCTCAGGGTTGCAGTATGGCTACACCTTC. Translating gives CASSPTSGLQYGYTF.

V and J are TRBV4-1 and TRBJ2-5, with D uncertain. Trimming pared 4 bases from V and 1 base from J, leaving 10 bases between. Germline V gene data show CDR1 as MGHRA and CDR2 as YSYEKL. This CDR3 spans 14 amino acids. The CDR3 DNA reads as TGCGCCAGCAGCCGCACTCGGGTCCAAGAGACCCAGTACTTC. Protein sequence: CASSRTRVQETQYF.

The CDR3 DNA sequence: TGTGCCAGCAGCCCCAGGGAAGGCAATCAGCCCCAGCATTTT. Protein: CASSPREGNQPQHF. The chain couples TRBV5-5 to TRBJ1-5; maybe TRBD1 (5 bases). Germline CDR1 and CDR2: SGHKS and YYEKEE (reference sequence). The CDR3 is made up of 14 amino acids. V was clipped by 4 bases and J by 2 bases, with 10 bases between them.

The J gene is TRBJ1-1, the V gene TRBV5-1, with D possibly matching TRBD1 (6 bases). The CDR3 has 14 residues. V was cut by 8 bases and J by 1 base, with 15 bases left in between. CDR1 SGHRS and CDR2 YFSETQ come from the germline V gene. The CDR3 spells CASKERGGNTEAFF. The CDR3 DNA reads TGCGCCAGTAAAGAAAGGGGGGGGAACACTGAAGCTTTCTTT. Full variable domain (outside the CDR3, taken from reference TRBV5-1 and TRBJ1-1): KAGVTQTPRYLIKTRGQQVTLSCSPISGHRSVSWYQQTPGQGLQFLFEYFSETQRNKGNFPGRFSGRQFSNSRSEMNVSTLELGDSALYLCASKERGGNTEAFFGQGTRLTVV.

This clone occurred once. The chain joins TRBV6-6 to TRBJ1-2; D remains ambiguous. The CDR3 runs to 14 residues. The V and J ends lost 3 bases and 2 bases respectively, with 10 bases between them. The V gene's germline CDR1 is MNHNY and CDR2 SVGAGI (reference sequence). CDR3 bases: TGTGCCAGCAGTTATATCGCCAGAAACTATGGCTACACCTTC. Amino acids: CASSYIARNYGYTF.

The rearrangement uses TRBV7-9 and TRBJ2-1; D gene unclear. The CDR3 length is 12 residues. Germline V gives CDR1 SEHNR, CDR2 FQNEAQ (reference sequence). Between the trimmed V and J ends, which lost 5 bases and 9 bases, there was a span of 11 bases. In DNA form, the CDR3 reads TGTGCCAGCAGCACCCGGGTTCCTGAGCAGTTCTTC. Translated: CASSTRVPEQFF.

As DNA, the CDR3 is TGTGCTAGTGGTTTCGTTCAGGATTCACCCCTCCACTTT. Residues: CASGFVQDSPLHF. The chain uses TRBV12-5 and TRBJ1-6; D gene uncertain. V was shortened by 3 bases and J by 8 bases, with 8 bases between the two germline ends. Germline CDR1 and CDR2: LGHNT and FRNRAP. The CDR3 is 13 amino acids.

The chain uses TRBV2 and TRBJ1-2, with TRBD1 identical over 7 bases. CDR3 length: 14 residues. V trimming: 3 bases; J trimming: 2 bases; junction bases outside the gene matches: 3. The V gene's germline CDR1 is SNHLY and CDR2 FYNNEI. CDR3 amino acids: CASSEWGQNYGYTF. As DNA, the CDR3 is TGTGCCAGCAGTGAGTGGGGACAGAACTATGGCTACACCTTC. The full variable domain, rest sourced from reference TRBV2 and TRBJ1-2, is EPEVTQTPSHQVTQMGQEVILRCVPISNHLYFYWYRQILGQKVEFLVSFYNNEISEKSEIFDDQFSVERPDGSNFTLKIRSTKLEDSAMYFCASSEWGQNYGYTFGSGTRLTVV.

The CDR3 nucleotides are TGTGCCAGCAGCCTCCGTGCGACGGGCACCGGGGAGCTGTTTTTT. Its translation: CASSLRATGTGELFF. The V and J genes are TRBV7-3 and TRBJ2-2; D not resolved. Germline lookup yields CDR1 SGHTA and CDR2 FQGTGA. V was trimmed by 5 bases and J by 4 bases, leaving 14 bases between them. The CDR3 has 15 amino acids.

The chain's CDR3 is CASSLAGVATGELFF. The CDR3 DNA reads as TGTGCCAGCAGCTTAGCGGGAGTGGCCACCGGGGAGCTGTTTTTT. The chain recombines TRBV7-3 with TRBJ2-2; TRBD2 matches at 7 bases. Germline assignment: CDR1 SGHTA and CDR2 FQGTGA. CDR3 length: 15 amino acids. Trimming removed 2 bases from V and 4 bases from J; junction bases left unmatched: 4.

The chain carries TRBV29-1 and TRBJ2-3; D remains unclear. Trimming took off 7 bases at V and 4 bases at J, with 6 bases between the two ends. The length of the CDR3 is 10 residues. The germline V gene has CDR1 SQVTM and CDR2 ANQGSEA. DNA of the CDR3: TGCAGCGGGTCGGCAGATACGCAGTATTTT. Translating gives CSGSADTQYF.

V is TRBV7-6 and J is TRBJ2-5; no definite D call. Germline CDR1 and CDR2: SGHVS and FNYEAQ. V was pared by 5 bases and J by 2 bases, with 6 bases between. The CDR3 spans 12 residues. Written as DNA, the CDR3 is TGTGCCAGCAGCCAATTTCAAGAGACCCAGTACTTC. Encoded protein: CASSQFQETQYF.

The chain recombines TRBV5-6 with TRBJ1-2, with 7 bases that match TRBD1. Germline CDR1 is SGHDT and CDR2 is YYEEEE. The CDR3 runs to 14 residues. With 4 bases clipped from V and 5 bases from J, the junction kept 8 bases outside the gene matches. As DNA, the CDR3 is TGTGCCAGCAGCGGGTCGGCGACAGGGTATGGCTACACCTTC. This encodes CASSGSATGYGYTF.

V is TRBV5-4 and J is TRBJ2-5, with TRBD1 identical over 8 bases. The V gene end was trimmed by 4 bases and the J gene end by 1 base; junction bases not matched to a gene: 3. Germline values: CDR1 SGHNT, CDR2 YYREEE (reference sequence). This CDR3 is built from 14 residues. The CDR3 region is CASSRGQGQETQYF. In DNA, the CDR3 is TGTGCCAGCAGCCGCGGACAGGGCCAAGAGACCCAGTACTTC.

CDR3 DNA: TGTGCCAGCAGCGCCGTACAGGGTATGGCTAATGAAAAACTGTTTTTT. Its protein is CASSAVQGMANEKLFF. The V gene is TRBV9, the J gene TRBJ1-4; D is possibly TRBD1 (6 bases). The V gene's germline CDR1 is SGDLS and CDR2 YYNGEE. The V end was cut by 3 bases, the J end by 3 bases, with 15 bases between. The length of the CDR3 is 16 residues.

The CDR3 region has the DNA TGCGCCAGCAGCCGGGAGGAGGACTCCTATGGCTACACCTTC. Its translation: CASSREEDSYGYTF. This chain joins TRBV5-1 and TRBJ1-2; D call uncertain. Trimming removed 4 bases from V and 4 bases from J, with 14 bases in between. The CDR3 totals 14 residues. Germline V gives CDR1 SGHRS, CDR2 YFSETQ.

The V and J genes are TRBV6-1 and TRBJ1-2; TRBD1 matches 10 bases. The length of the CDR3 is 13 residues. CDR1 is MNHNS and CDR2 is SASEGT in the germline V gene. J lost 6 bases, V lost 9 bases, and 7 bases had no gene match. In nucleotides, the CDR3 is TGTGCCAGTGAACCGGGACAGGGGAATGGCTACACCTTC. This translates into CASEPGQGNGYTF.

The chain couples TRBV15 to TRBJ2-7; 7 positions match TRBD1. The germline gives CDR1 LNHNV, CDR2 YYDKDF (reference sequence). The trim removed 4 bases at V and 5 bases at J, leaving 11 bases unmatched. This CDR3 is built from 15 residues. The CDR3 coding sequence is TGTGCCACCAGCACCAGGGACAGTCAGGACCACGAGCAGTACTTC. Translation: CATSTRDSQDHEQYF.

J is TRBJ1-1 and V is TRBV4-2; 9 nucleotides align to TRBD1. V lost 0 bases, J lost 5 bases, and 13 bases stayed unmatched. CDR1 and CDR2 from the germline V gene are LGHNA and YNFKEQ. The CDR3 contains 18 residues. The CDR3 reads CASSQDPLTGGSRTEAFF. For the CDR3, the DNA is TGTGCCAGCAGCCAAGACCCTCTGACAGGGGGTTCTCGGACTGAAGCTTTCTTT.

The DNA of the CDR3 is TGCGCCAGCAGCCAAGTTCTAGCGGGGGTGTTGACAGATACGCAGTATTTT. This encodes CASSQVLAGVLTDTQYF. The chain employs TRBV4-1 and TRBJ2-3, with TRBD2 matching over 10 bases. CDR3 length equals 17 residues. Unmatched junction bases numbered 7, after V lost 1 base and J lost 3 bases. CDR1 is MGHRA and CDR2 is YSYEKL in the germline V gene.

This clone has a handful of counts. The chain combines TRBV10-3 with TRBJ1-1; D unresolved. Trimming cost V 2 bases and J 6 bases, with 13 bases left between them. The germline V gene encodes CDR1 ENHRY and CDR2 SYGVKD. The CDR3 length is 14 residues. The CDR3 spells CAISEEWGVSEAFF. CDR3 coding DNA: TGTGCCATCAGTGAGGAGTGGGGAGTCTCTGAAGCTTTCTTT.

The CDR3 region is CASSPEGLQGHQPQHF. The CDR3, as DNA: TGCGCCAGCAGCCCAGAAGGGTTACAGGGCCATCAGCCCCAGCATTTT. The chain recombines TRBV4-1 with TRBJ1-5, with D possibly being TRBD1 (6 bases). The germline V gene has CDR1 MGHRA and CDR2 YSYEKL. The CDR3 is 16 residues long. The V and J ends lost 4 bases and 5 bases respectively, with 18 bases between them.

V gene TRBV30 combines with J gene TRBJ2-7; 12 nucleotides align to TRBD2. CDR3 length: 13 amino acids. Germline V gives CDR1 GTSNPN, CDR2 SVGIG (reference sequence). With V trimmed by 6 bases and J by 6 bases, 6 bases remained unmatched. In DNA, the CDR3 is TGTGCCTGTCCTAGCGGGAGGGCCGCCGAGCAGTACTTC. As protein: CACPSGRAAEQYF. The whole variable domain, remainder taken from reference TRBV30 and TRBJ2-7, is SQTIHQWPATLVQPVGSPLSLECTVEGTSNPNLYWYRQAAGRGLQLLFYSVGIGQISSEVPQNLSASRPQDRQFILSSKKLLLSDSGFYLCACPSGRAAEQYFGPGTRLTVT.

The chain couples TRBV5-6 to TRBJ1-3; the match to TRBD1 covers 7 bases. Looked up from germline, CDR1 is SGHDT and CDR2 is YYEEEE. The trim removed 4 bases at V and 5 bases at J, leaving 6 bases unmatched. The CDR3 spans 14 residues. This CDR3 reads CASSLTGARNTIYF. The CDR3 coding sequence is TGTGCCAGCAGCCTCACAGGGGCTAGAAACACCATATATTTT.

The V call is TRBV7-9, the J call TRBJ2-7; D remains unclear. V was pared by 5 bases and J by 3 bases, with 8 bases between. The germline V gene has CDR1 SEHNR and CDR2 FQNEAQ (reference sequence). The CDR3 length is 12 residues. The CDR3 bases are TGTGCCAGCAGCGATTCTAGCTACGAGCAGTACTTC. It specifies CASSDSSYEQYF.